The clone carrying this T cell receptor beta chain was picked up a small number of times. Its antigen is as yet unknown. This specimen comes from a study of cytomegalovirus exposure and HLA in healthy donors. Overall study context: T cells numbering around 190 million yielded approximately 100 million unique TCR beta sequences in an earlier analysis. A data release that came early held around 85 million unique TCRs from HLA-typed donors. The study, taken as a whole, reports: TCR beta sequences reportedly predicted most subjects' HLA-A and HLA-B alleles accurately. Highest at DRB1 and lowest at HLA-C, TCR association rates differed among HLA loci in a later analysis.

PCR amplification relied on 60 Vbeta primers (plus 13 Jbeta primers). Measured with immunoSEQ multiplex PCR; TCRdb has only the in-frame clones, and not every one. The data show about 160,000 clones, about 83% seen once. The CDR3 covers 15 residues. V gave up 4 bases and J gave up 6 bases, with 17 bases separating them. Germline CDR1 SGHDT, CDR2 YYEEEE. The sequence was collected from a woman in her twenties or thirties in good health and CMV-seronegative. The specimen was PBMCs. The chain employs TRBV5-6 and TRBJ1-5; D is undetermined. The CDR3 loop reads CASSPRGGRGQPQHF. The DNA of the CDR3 is TGTGCCAGCAGCCCCCGGGGAGGGAGAGGTCAGCCCCAGCATTTT.